Shown below are 20 T cell receptor beta chains from a single sample sequenced in a study of shared clonotypes between healthy human individuals. Method: immunoSEQ multiplex PCR; TCRdb's copy keeps in-frame clones and lacks some. This table holds some 2,500,000 clones, less than 95% found once. Sequencing used naive CD4+ T cells from PBMCs. Documented subset: CD45RA+ positively selected. The receptors stem from a man aged 18 to 30 in good health. Some clones in this sample may be carry-over from other donors' samples.

This chain connects TRBV2 to TRBJ2-1, with no clear D. The CDR3 has 13 residues. V was clipped by 4 bases and J by 4 bases, with 8 bases between them. Germline V gene lookup returns CDR1 SNHLY and CDR2 FYNNEI. In DNA form, the CDR3 reads TGTGCCAGCAGTGCCGAGGATTACAATGAGCAGTTCTTC. Translating it yields CASSAEDYNEQFF.

The chain uses TRBV6-1 and TRBJ2-4; no clear D gene. The CDR3 totals 12 residues. Deletions cut 11 bases from V and 4 bases from J, with 12 bases between. The V gene's germline CDR1 is MNHNS and CDR2 SASEGT. CDR3 bases: TGTGCCGGGTCGAACGGAAAAAACATTCAGTACTTC. Its protein is CAGSNGKNIQYF.

Comments on this clone: In the same sample, other DNA sequences code for this CDR3. The V gene is TRBV29-1, the J gene TRBJ1-1; a weak D match, TRBD1 (5 bases). The CDR3 sequence is 12 residues long. Germline-derived CDR1 and CDR2 are SQVTM and ANQGSEA. Trimming removed 3 bases at V and 3 bases at J, with 8 bases between. The CDR3 is CSVEGVDTEAFF. The CDR3 bases are TGCAGCGTTGAGGGGGTGGACACTGAAGCTTTCTTT.

The gene calls are TRBV5-1 and TRBJ2-2; D unresolved. The CDR3 runs 17 residues. CDR1 is SGHRS and CDR2 is YFSETQ in the germline V gene. V lost 0 bases and J lost 1, with 13 bases in between. The CDR3 nucleotides read TGCGCCAGCAGCTTGGCTCGCTTGGGCTTGAACACCGGGGAGCTGTTTTTT. Protein: CASSLARLGLNTGELFF. Full variable domain (rest looked up from reference TRBV5-1 and TRBJ2-2): KAGVTQTPRYLIKTRGQQVTLSCSPISGHRSVSWYQQTPGQGLQFLFEYFSETQRNKGNFPGRFSGRQFSNSRSEMNVSTLELGDSALYLCASSLARLGLNTGELFFGEGSRLTVL.

The V and J genes are TRBV7-3 and TRBJ2-2, with D uncertain. The germline V gene encodes CDR1 SGHTA and CDR2 FQGTGA. V was pared by 2 bases and J by 0 bases, with 10 bases between. The CDR3 is 16 residues long. The CDR3: CASSLGFGANTGELFF. The CDR3 region has the DNA TGTGCCAGCAGCTTAGGGTTCGGTGCGAACACCGGGGAGCTGTTTTTT.

The V and J genes are TRBV13 and TRBJ2-2; 13 bases align to TRBD2. Trimming at V came to 5 bases and at J to 3 bases, leaving 12 bases not matched to a gene. The CDR3 is 19 amino acids. Germline CDR1 is PRHDT and CDR2 is FYEKMQ (reference sequence). CDR3 nucleotides: TGTGCCAGCAGCCCGGGACTAGCGGGACACATTTTGGACACCGGGGAGCTGTTTTTT. Its translation is CASSPGLAGHILDTGELFF.

For this clone: This sample also contains other DNA sequences that code for the same CDR3. This rearrangement joins TRBV7-3 to TRBJ2-2; no firm D call. V dropped 3 bases and J dropped 2 bases, with 4 bases sitting between them. This CDR3 is built from 13 residues. Germline V gives CDR1 SGHTA, CDR2 FQGTGA. In DNA, the CDR3 is TGTGCCAGCAGCTTCAGAAACACCGGGGAGCTGTTTTTT. Translating gives CASSFRNTGELFF.

As for this clone: The sample carries other DNA sequences with the same CDR3. The CDR3 spells CASRDNNQPQHF. The CDR3 coding sequence is TGTGCCAGCAGGGACAATAATCAGCCCCAGCATTTT. The chain recombines TRBV2 with TRBJ1-5; perhaps TRBD1 as D (5 bases). The V and J ends lost 6 bases and 4 bases respectively, with 7 bases between them. The CDR3 sequence is 12 residues long. Germline assignment: CDR1 SNHLY and CDR2 FYNNEI.

The V and J genes are TRBV2 and TRBJ2-5; 7 nucleotides match TRBD1. The ends lost 6 bases at V and 2 bases at J; junction bases unmatched: 3. Germline loops: CDR1 SNHLY, CDR2 FYNNEI. This CDR3 has 13 amino acids. Written as DNA, the CDR3 is TGTGCCAGCAGGACAGGGATTCAAGAGACCCAGTACTTC. This encodes CASRTGIQETQYF.

The chain recombines TRBV2 with TRBJ2-3; D is ambiguous. The CDR3 runs to 16 residues. V was clipped by 5 bases and J by 3 bases, with 18 bases between them. CDR1 SNHLY and CDR2 FYNNEI come from the germline V gene. CDR3 bases: TGTGCCAGCAGTAAATCGCAGGCTGCCTTTACAGATACGCAGTATTTT. It codes for CASSKSQAAFTDTQYF.

The V gene is TRBV14, the J gene TRBJ2-2; tentatively, D is TRBD2 (6 bases). The germline gives CDR1 SGHDN, CDR2 FVKESK. The CDR3 sequence is 15 residues long. Trimming shortened V by 4 bases and J by 6 bases, and 15 bases separated the two germline ends. CDR3 loop: CASSPVGRDPGELFF. The CDR3 nucleotides are TGTGCCAGCAGCCCCGTTGGGCGGGACCCCGGGGAGCTGTTTTTT. The variable domain in full, with the rest retrieved from reference TRBV14 and TRBJ2-2, is EAGVTQFPSHSVIEKGQTVTLRCDPISGHDNLYWYRRVMGKEIKFLLHFVKESKQDESGMPNNRFLAERTGGTYSTLKVQPAELEDSGVYFCASSPVGRDPGELFFGEGSRLTVL.

The chain uses TRBV28 and TRBJ2-7; TRBD1 aligns across 10 bases. J gave up 3 bases and V 7 bases, and 9 bases lay outside the gene matches. The CDR3 contains 15 residues. Germline V gene sequence: CDR1 MDHEN, CDR2 SYDVKM. This CDR3 reads CASTPSGQGIYEQYF. In DNA form, the CDR3 reads TGTGCCAGCACCCCATCGGGACAGGGGATCTACGAGCAGTACTTC.

This clone came up a few times. This chain uses TRBV10-1 with TRBJ2-7, with D possibly TRBD2 on 7 matching bases. The germline CDR1 and CDR2 sequences are WNHNN and SYGVQD (reference sequence). The length of the CDR3 is 13 residues. V lost 2 bases and J lost 7, with 12 bases in between. CDR3 nucleotides: TGCGCCAGCAGTGAGGGCGGGGGCAGTGAGCAGTACTTC. Translation: CASSEGGGSEQYF.

The chain joins TRBV5-4 to TRBJ2-2, with 8 bases aligning to TRBD2. V shed 4 bases and J 5 bases; nucleotides not matched to a gene: 10. The CDR3 runs 16 residues. In germline, CDR1 is SGHNT, CDR2 YYREEE (reference sequence). CDR3 loop: CASSPLGAGGTGELFF. The CDR3 bases are TGTGCCAGCAGCCCCCTTGGGGCGGGAGGAACCGGGGAGCTGTTTTTT.

This clone appeared a single time. The chain has TRBV11-2 and TRBJ2-1, with TRBD2 matching over 10 bases. Germline trimming cut 3 bases from V and 7 bases from J; bases unmatched to any gene: 6. The CDR3 has 15 residues. Germline lookup yields CDR1 SGHAT and CDR2 FQNNGV. CDR3 DNA: TGTGCCAGCAGCTTTAGCGGGAGGTTTAGGAATGAGCAGTTCTTC. Protein product: CASSFSGRFRNEQFF.

This clone was seen a few times. This rearrangement joins TRBV27 to TRBJ1-2, with D perhaps matching TRBD1 (5 bases). This CDR3 region has 13 residues. The V and J ends lost 2 bases and 7 bases respectively, with 11 bases between them. CDR1 is MNHEY, CDR2 SMNVEV, per germline (reference sequence). The CDR3 protein is CASSLAGGVGYTF. CDR3 in DNA: TGTGCCAGCAGTTTAGCCGGGGGGGTTGGCTACACCTTC.

The CDR3 loop is CAISPGQGRTDTQYF. The CDR3, as DNA: TGTGCCATCAGCCCGGGACAGGGAAGGACAGATACGCAGTATTTT. V gene TRBV10-3 combines with J gene TRBJ2-3, with TRBD1 matching 9 bases. CDR3 size: 15 residues. After removal of 6 bases from V and 3 bases from J, the junction contained 7 bases not matched to a gene. CDR1 and CDR2 (germline): ENHRY, SYGVKD.

The V and J genes are TRBV29-1 and TRBJ2-1; D possibly matches TRBD1 or TRBD2 (6 bases each). V was shortened by 5 bases and J by 15 bases, with 17 bases between the two germline ends. Germline assignment: CDR1 SQVTM and CDR2 ANQGSEA. This CDR3 region has 11 residues. The chain's CDR3 is CSVRGVSEGFF. The CDR3 DNA is TGCAGCGTTAGGGGGGTTTCTGAGGGGTTCTTC.

The chain uses TRBV28 and TRBJ1-1; 10 bases match TRBD1. Trimming at V came to 5 bases and at J to 2 bases, leaving 11 bases not matched to a gene. The CDR3 consists of 17 residues. Germline CDR1 and CDR2: MDHEN and SYDVKM. CDR3 nucleotides: TGTGCCAGCAGTATAACTCCTCGGACAGGGGGAAACACTGAAGCTTTCTTT. The encoded protein is CASSITPRTGGNTEAFF.

With respect to this clone: At the DNA level, this CDR3 is encoded by other sequences in the same sample as well. The chain links TRBV5-1 to TRBJ1-3; D uncertain. The CDR3 consists of 14 residues. The V gene lost 0 bases and the J gene lost 0 bases, with 4 bases spanning the gap. Germline CDR1 is SGHRS and CDR2 is YFSETQ. CDR3 residues: CASSLGSSGNTIYF. CDR3 in DNA: TGCGCCAGCAGCTTGGGCAGCTCTGGAAACACCATATATTTT. The full variable domain, its missing parts supplied by reference TRBV5-1 and TRBJ1-3, is KAGVTQTPRYLIKTRGQQVTLSCSPISGHRSVSWYQQTPGQGLQFLFEYFSETQRNKGNFPGRFSGRQFSNSRSEMNVSTLELGDSALYLCASSLGSSGNTIYFGEGSWLTVV.